This T cell receptor beta chain comes out of a study of T-cell memory formation after mild COVID-19. TCRdb analysed the 5' RACE reads with MiXCR anew, one entry per CDR3 protein. The top ten hold 20% to 25% of the sample, which has about 410,000 distinct CDR3 sequences, over 15% seen once. The V gene end was trimmed by 4 bases and the J gene end by 7 bases; junction bases not matched to a gene: 5. CDR1 and CDR2 (germline): SGHRS, YFSETQ. This CDR3 comprises 13 residues. The TCR comes from a man aged 18 to 30 who had mild COVID-19 (a few samples of this study predate the infection). Cell type and time point are not known. The J gene is TRBJ2-7, the V gene TRBV5-1, with TRBD1 matching 10 bases. The sequenced sample consisted of PBMCs or a T cell subset sorted from them (not recorded which). CDR3 nucleotide sequence: TGCGCCAGCAGCGGGACAGGGGCTGGAGAGCAGTACGTC. It specifies CASSGTGAGEQYV.